One TCR beta chain is described in this entry. The sample is drawn from a study of blood T cell repertoires in COVID-19. There are 15 residues in the CDR3. V was pared by 4 bases and J by 4 bases, with 17 bases between. Germline V CDR1 and CDR2: SGHNT, YYREEE (reference sequence). Profiling relied on immunoSEQ multiplex PCR, and the TCRdb table lists in-frame clones only, not all of them. The sample consists of approximately 280,000 clones, approximately 84% of them appearing once. This sequence joins TRBV5-4 and TRBJ1-1; no firm D call. This receptor was taken from a woman aged 30 to 39 who had recovered from COVID-19. Sequencing used peripheral blood. CDR3 coding DNA: TGTGCCAGCAGCCCGGTACGAGGTCTGAGCACTGAAGCTTTCTTT. This translates into CASSPVRGLSTEAFF. Drawing the rest from reference TRBV5-4 and TRBJ1-1, the complete variable domain is ETGVTQSPTHLIKTRGQQVTLRCSSQSGHNTVSWYQQALGQGPQFIFQYYREEENGRGNFPPRFSGLQFPNYSSELNVNALELDDSALYLCASSPVRGLSTEAFFGQGTRLTVV.